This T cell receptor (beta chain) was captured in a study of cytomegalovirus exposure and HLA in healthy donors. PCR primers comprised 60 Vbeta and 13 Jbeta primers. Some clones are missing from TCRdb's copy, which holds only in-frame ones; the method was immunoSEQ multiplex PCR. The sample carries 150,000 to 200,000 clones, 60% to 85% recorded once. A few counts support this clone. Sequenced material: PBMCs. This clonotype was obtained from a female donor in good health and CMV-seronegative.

CDR3 sequence (DNA): TGTGCCAGCAGCTTAGCCGCGCTCGGACAGGGAGGAGGCTACACCTTC. Residues: CASSLAALGQGGGYTF. The chain has TRBV7-9 and TRBJ1-2; 8 bases are shared with TRBD1. V dropped 0 bases and J dropped 8; count of bases not matched to a gene: 11. Germline-derived CDR1 and CDR2 are SEHNR and FQNEAQ (reference sequence). The CDR3 spans 16 residues.